This record covers a single T cell receptor (beta chain). The data derive from a study of cytomegalovirus exposure and HLA in healthy donors. Study summary: In an early release, HLA-typed donors contributed about 79 million unique TCR sequences.

CDR1 and CDR2 from the germline V gene are MGHDK and SYGVNS. CDR3 length: 15 amino acids. V lost 8 bases, J lost 1 base, and 17 bases lay in between. The PCR used 60 Vbeta and 13 Jbeta primers. Clones were sequenced by immunoSEQ multiplex PCR, and TCRdb holds only the in-frame ones, with some missing. The sample has over 80,000 clones; roughly 67% are singletons. The sequencing input was PBMCs. V is TRBV25-1 and J is TRBJ1-1, with D maybe TRBD1 (6 bases). The clonotype was recovered from a boy younger than 18 in good health and CMV-seropositive. CDR3 in amino acids: CASLPQGTPNTEAFF. The CDR3 DNA reads as TGTGCCAGCCTGCCTCAGGGGACACCGAACACTGAAGCTTTCTTT.